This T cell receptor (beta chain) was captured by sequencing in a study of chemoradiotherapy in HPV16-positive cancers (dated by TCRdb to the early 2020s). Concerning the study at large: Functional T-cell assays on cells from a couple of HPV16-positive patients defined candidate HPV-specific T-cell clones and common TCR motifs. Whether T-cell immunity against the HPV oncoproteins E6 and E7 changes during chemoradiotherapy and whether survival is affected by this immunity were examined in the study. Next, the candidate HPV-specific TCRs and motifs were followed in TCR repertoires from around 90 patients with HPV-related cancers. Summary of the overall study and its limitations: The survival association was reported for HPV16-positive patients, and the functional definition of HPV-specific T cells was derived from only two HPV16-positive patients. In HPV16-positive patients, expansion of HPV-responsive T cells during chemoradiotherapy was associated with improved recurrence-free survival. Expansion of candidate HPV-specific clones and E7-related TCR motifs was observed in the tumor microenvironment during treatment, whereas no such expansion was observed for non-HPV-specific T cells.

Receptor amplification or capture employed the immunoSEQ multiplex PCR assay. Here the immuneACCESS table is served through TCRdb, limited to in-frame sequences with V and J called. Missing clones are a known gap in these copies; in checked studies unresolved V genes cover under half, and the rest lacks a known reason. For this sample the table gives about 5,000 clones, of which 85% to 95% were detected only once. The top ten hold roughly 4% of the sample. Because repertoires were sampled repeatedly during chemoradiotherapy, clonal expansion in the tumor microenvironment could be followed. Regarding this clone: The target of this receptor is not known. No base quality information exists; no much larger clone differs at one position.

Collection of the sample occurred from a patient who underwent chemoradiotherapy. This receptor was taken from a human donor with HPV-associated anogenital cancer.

The CDR3 reads as follows: CASSQSGTGVYGYTF. The DNA is TGTGCCAGCAGCCAATCGGGGACAGGGGTCTATGGCTACACCTTC. This chain is built from TRBV16 and TRBJ1-2; TRBD1 aligns with 10 central bases. From a lookup of the germline V gene, CDR1 and CDR2 are KGHSY and FQNENV. V is pruned by 0 bases and J by 4 bases, leaving 2 bases of the junction without a gene match. The CDR3 has 15 amino acids, counting the end cysteine and phenylalanine. Kept here is only the CDR3 DNA, which spans 45 bases and is read in frame from base 1.